Following are 30 T cell receptor beta chains from one sample sequenced in a study of blood T cell repertoires in COVID-19. The table came from immunoSEQ multiplex PCR; TCRdb's copy has only in-frame clones and leaves some out. The sample includes about 100,000 clones, 80% to 95% seen only once; the top ten take 5.7%. The sample consisted of peripheral blood. The receptor set was obtained from an older man with acute or convalescent COVID-19.

This clone has just one count. In DNA form, the CDR3 reads TGCAGCGTTGGGGGCCAAAGCTCCTACGAGCAGTACTTC. Translation gives CSVGGQSSYEQYF. The rearrangement joins TRBV29-1 to TRBJ2-7, with D perhaps TRBD1 (5 bases). Germline V lookup: CDR1 SQVTM, CDR2 ANQGSEA. The CDR3 runs 13 residues. V lost 4 bases, J lost 0 bases, and 10 bases lay in between.

The V and J genes are TRBV9 and TRBJ2-1; no clear D gene. V dropped 0 bases and J dropped 6 bases, with 13 bases sitting between them. The germline CDR1 and CDR2 sequences are SGDLS and YYNGEE. This CDR3 has 15 residues. The CDR3 nucleotides read TGTGCCAGCAGCGTAGGGTCGGGTAGCTCCAATGAGCAGTTCTTC. This gives the protein CASSVGSGSSNEQFF. The complete variable domain, with remaining parts taken from reference TRBV9 and TRBJ2-1, reads DSGVTQTPKHLITATGQRVTLRCSPRSGDLSVYWYQQSLDQGLQFLIQYYNGEERAKGNILERFSAQQFPDLHSELNLSSLELGDSALYFCASSVGSGSSNEQFFGPGTRLTVL.

J is TRBJ2-7 and V is TRBV30, with 9 bases lining up with TRBD1. Germline values: CDR1 GTSNPN, CDR2 SVGIG (reference sequence). The V gene end was trimmed by 2 bases and the J gene end by 3 bases; junction bases not matched to a gene: 5. There are 14 residues in the CDR3. The CDR3 nucleotides read TGTGCCTGGAGTCAATGGGACAGGGACTACGAGCAGTACTTC. Encoded protein: CAWSQWDRDYEQYF.

As concerns this clone: Within the sample, other DNA sequences also encode this same CDR3. The rearrangement joins TRBV12-3 or TRBV12-4 to TRBJ1-5, with unresolved D. V was pared by 3 bases and J by 5 bases, with 5 bases between. This CDR3 spans 12 amino acids. This chain's CDR3 is CASSFGDQPQHF. As DNA, the CDR3 is TGTGCCAGCAGTTTCGGTGATCAGCCCCAGCATTTT.

The chain has TRBV30 and TRBJ2-2; D uncertain. This CDR3 is built from 16 residues. Per germline, CDR1 GTSNPN and CDR2 SVGIG (reference sequence). With 1 base removed from V and 1 base from J, the gap between germline ends came to 13 bases. CDR3 nucleotides: TGTGCCTGGAGTGGTTTAGCTTGGAGGAACACCGGGGAGCTGTTTTTT. The encoded protein is CAWSGLAWRNTGELFF.

V and J are TRBV7-8 and TRBJ1-5; TRBD1 agrees at 9 bases. This CDR3 has 14 amino acids. Trimming cost V 7 bases and J 3 bases; bases outside gene matches: 4. Germline CDR1 is SGHVS and CDR2 is FQNEAQ. The CDR3 DNA reads TGTGCCAGCACAGACAGGGGGGTCAATCAGCCCCAGCATTTT. Protein product: CASTDRGVNQPQHF.

This clone has just one count. V is TRBV10-3 and J is TRBJ1-2; D is perhaps TRBD1 (6 bases). The germline V gene has CDR1 ENHRY and CDR2 SYGVKD. The ends were cut back, 2 bases at V and 3 bases at J, with 13 bases in the middle. This CDR3 contains 15 residues. In nucleotides, the CDR3 is TGTGCCATCAGTGAGGTTCCAGGGGTAGACTATGGCTACACCTTC. It is translated as CAISEVPGVDYGYTF.

DNA of the CDR3: TGTGCCTGGAGGACAGGGTACGAGCAGTACTTC. Its protein product is CAWRTGYEQYF. V gene TRBV30 combines with J gene TRBJ2-7, with 7 nucleotides matching TRBD1. J was trimmed by 4 bases and V by 3 bases; bases with no gene match: 0. Germline V gene sequence: CDR1 GTSNPN, CDR2 SVGIG (reference sequence). This CDR3 region has 11 residues.

The rearrangement links TRBV19 to TRBJ2-7; TRBD2 matches 7 bases. Germline CDR1 is LNHDA and CDR2 is SQIVND (reference sequence). Trimming removed 5 bases from V and 1 base from J; junction bases left unmatched: 5. This CDR3 spans 14 amino acids. CDR3: CASSLPGLSYEQYF. The CDR3 nucleotides read TGTGCCAGTAGTCTCCCGGGACTATCCTACGAGCAGTACTTC. Looking up the rest from reference TRBV19 and TRBJ2-7 gives the full variable domain: DGGITQSPKYLFRKEGQNVTLSCEQNLNHDAMYWYRQDPGQGLRLIYYSQIVNDFQKGDIAEGYSVSREKKESFPLTVTSAQKNPTAFYLCASSLPGLSYEQYFGPGTRLTVT.

The genes are TRBV19 and TRBJ1-5; 8 bases fit TRBD1. This CDR3 region has 15 residues. V shed 5 bases and J 7 bases; nucleotides not matched to a gene: 10. Germline CDR1 and CDR2: LNHDA and SQIVND (reference sequence). This CDR3 is CASSGDRGRRQPQHF. Written as DNA, the CDR3 is TGTGCCAGTAGTGGAGACAGGGGCCGGCGGCAGCCCCAGCATTTT. Together with reference TRBV19 and TRBJ1-5, the CDR3 gives the full variable domain: DGGITQSPKYLFRKEGQNVTLSCEQNLNHDAMYWYRQDPGQGLRLIYYSQIVNDFQKGDIAEGYSVSREKKESFPLTVTSAQKNPTAFYLCASSGDRGRRQPQHFGDGTRLSIL.

This chain links TRBV6-5 with TRBJ1-6; TRBD1 aligns across 10 bases. CDR3 size: 15 residues. Trimming took 5 bases from V and 8 from J; bases not matched to a gene: 6. Looked up from germline, CDR1 is MNHEY and CDR2 is SVGAGI. The CDR3 loop is CASSRGTGDDSPLHF. The CDR3 nucleotides are TGTGCCAGCAGTAGAGGGACAGGGGATGATTCACCCCTCCACTTT.

CDR3 DNA: TGTGCCACCAGCAGAGATCGATCTTCGGGGAGGGAGACCCAGTACTTC. It specifies CATSRDRSSGRETQYF. V usage is TRBV15 and J usage is TRBJ2-5, with D maybe TRBD2 (6 bases). Trimming stripped 0 bases from V and 5 bases from J, with 16 bases between. This CDR3 contains 16 residues. CDR1 and CDR2 from the germline V gene are LNHNV and YYDKDF (reference sequence).

The V and J genes are TRBV6-1 and TRBJ1-5; no definite D call. CDR3 size: 14 residues. Trimming took off 2 bases at V and 6 bases at J, with 11 bases between the two ends. In germline, CDR1 is MNHNS, CDR2 SASEGT. The CDR3 DNA follows: TGTGCCAGCAGTGAAAGAGCGGGAGGTCAGCCCCAGCATTTT. This translates into CASSERAGGQPQHF.

The chain employs TRBV29-1 and TRBJ2-1; weak D call: TRBD2 (6 bases). The germline V gene encodes CDR1 SQVTM and CDR2 ANQGSEA. The CDR3 loop spans 16 amino acids. V lost 4 bases, J lost 9 bases, and 25 bases lay in between. The CDR3 reads CSVAKSTATRRGEQFF. The CDR3 DNA reads TGCAGCGTTGCAAAGTCCACCGCGACTAGAAGGGGTGAGCAGTTCTTC.

The V and J genes are TRBV28 and TRBJ1-5, with D perhaps matching TRBD1 (5 bases). Trimming removed 6 bases at V and 7 bases at J, with 19 bases between. This CDR3 spans 15 amino acids. Looked up from germline, CDR1 is MDHEN and CDR2 is SYDVKM. CDR3 region: CASSYQGNGWQPQHF. CDR3 DNA sequence: TGTGCCAGCAGCTATCAGGGTAATGGTTGGCAGCCCCAGCATTTT.

The chain uses TRBV19 and TRBJ1-3; D remains ambiguous. Germline values: CDR1 LNHDA, CDR2 SQIVND (reference sequence). This CDR3 has 15 amino acids. V dropped 0 bases and J dropped 0 bases, with 6 bases sitting between them. The CDR3 DNA reads as TGTGCCAGTAGTATAGACAGGATCTCTGGAAACACCATATATTTT. Translated: CASSIDRISGNTIYF.

The V call is TRBV11-2, the J call TRBJ2-7; perhaps TRBD1 as D (5 bases). V lost 1 base and J lost 5, with 12 bases in between. This CDR3 region has 14 residues. In germline, CDR1 is SGHAT, CDR2 FQNNGV. As DNA, the CDR3 is TGTGCCAGCAGCTTAGCGTGGCAGGGAAACGAGCAGTACTTC. This gives the protein CASSLAWQGNEQYF.

The chain links TRBV5-1 to TRBJ1-1; D gene ambiguous. CDR1 and CDR2 from the germline V gene are SGHRS and YFSETQ. The CDR3 spans 15 residues. Trimming removed 0 bases from V and 0 bases from J, with 9 bases in between. The CDR3 spells CASSLDGRLNTEAFF. CDR3 nucleotide sequence: TGCGCCAGCAGCTTGGACGGCAGGCTGAACACTGAAGCTTTCTTT.

The J gene is TRBJ1-6, the V gene TRBV7-9; no clear D. Germline assignment: CDR1 SEHNR and CDR2 FQNEAQ (reference sequence). Trimming took off 1 base at V and 12 bases at J, with 7 bases between the two ends. The CDR3 sequence is 12 residues long. This chain's CDR3 is CASSLESGPLHF. The CDR3 coding sequence is TGTGCCAGCAGCTTAGAATCGGGACCCCTCCACTTT.

V gene TRBV30 combines with J gene TRBJ1-2; TRBD1 matches 8 bases. The germline V gene encodes CDR1 GTSNPN and CDR2 SVGIG (reference sequence). This CDR3 contains 16 residues. Trimming at V came to 3 bases and at J to 4 bases, leaving 13 bases not matched to a gene. CDR3 nucleotide sequence: TGTGCCTGGAGCGATCCCGGACAGGGATTCATCTATGGCTACACCTTC. It codes for CAWSDPGQGFIYGYTF.

This chain joins TRBV12-3 or TRBV12-4 and TRBJ1-5; D gene unclear. CDR3 length: 12 amino acids. The ends were cut back, 2 bases at V and 4 bases at J, with 3 bases in the middle. The CDR3 nucleotides read TGTGCCAGCAGTTTATATAATCAGCCCCAGCATTTT. Its translation: CASSLYNQPQHF.

The rearrangement joins TRBV7-9 to TRBJ2-5, with 7 bases identical to TRBD2. CDR3 size: 19 residues. From germline, CDR1 is SEHNR and CDR2 FQNEAQ (reference sequence). With V trimmed by 7 bases and J by 4 bases, 24 bases remained unmatched. Written as DNA, the CDR3 is TGTGCCAGCACCCTCTGGGTGCCTAGCGGACAAACGGGGCGAGAGACCCAGTACTTC. As protein: CASTLWVPSGQTGRETQYF.

The chain couples TRBV4-3 to TRBJ2-3, with 14 bases that match TRBD2. Germline V gene lookup returns CDR1 LGHNA and CDR2 YSLEER. V shed 0 bases and J 6 bases; nucleotides not matched to a gene: 8. This CDR3 is 18 amino acids long. The CDR3 nucleotides read TGCGCCAGCAGCCAAGATGCGACTAGCGGGAGGGAAAGGGATACGCAGTATTTT. This sequence encodes CASSQDATSGRERDTQYF.

The chain couples TRBV2 to TRBJ1-4, with 9 bases that match TRBD1. The CDR3 totals 15 residues. Trimming took 7 bases from V and 1 from J; bases not matched to a gene: 4. Germline V gene lookup returns CDR1 SNHLY and CDR2 FYNNEI. The CDR3 region has the DNA TGTGCCAGCATAGGACAGGGGATAACTAATGAAAAACTGTTTTTT. This sequence encodes CASIGQGITNEKLFF.

This chain uses TRBV10-2 with TRBJ1-1; D gene uncertain. CDR1 WSHSY and CDR2 SAAADI come from the germline V gene. V was cut by 8 bases and J by 3 bases, with 13 bases left in between. This CDR3 is 13 amino acids long. CDR3: CASEGWYDTEAFF. The CDR3 DNA reads TGCGCCAGCGAGGGTTGGTACGACACTGAAGCTTTCTTT.

V gene TRBV7-9 combines with J gene TRBJ1-6, with a possible D match to TRBD1 (5 bases). CDR1 is SEHNR, CDR2 FQNEAQ, per germline (reference sequence). The V end was cut by 8 bases, the J end by 10 bases, with 24 bases between. The CDR3 is 16 amino acids. The CDR3 region has the DNA TGTGCCAGCGGCCCAGGGTACCTTGGGGCGGAATCACCCCTCCACTTT. This codes for CASGPGYLGAESPLHF.

This sequence joins TRBV5-6 and TRBJ2-2, with TRBD1 matching 7 bases. The germline V gene has CDR1 SGHDT and CDR2 YYEEEE. J lost 4 bases, V lost 1 base, and 1 base had no gene match. The CDR3 is 14 residues long. The CDR3 loop is CASSLRQGTGELFF. Here the CDR3 DNA reads TGTGCCAGCAGCTTGCGACAGGGCACCGGGGAGCTGTTTTTT.

The chain combines TRBV2 with TRBJ1-4; 8 bases agree with TRBD1. Per the germline V gene, CDR1 is SNHLY and CDR2 is FYNNEI. The ends lost 0 bases at V and 2 bases at J; junction bases unmatched: 11. This CDR3 has 19 amino acids. The CDR3, as DNA: TGTGCCAGCAGTGAAGCCCAGACAGGGGCGTTGGGGACTAATGAAAAACTGTTTTTT. It translates to CASSEAQTGALGTNEKLFF.

This sequence joins TRBV7-3 and TRBJ2-3; D possibly corresponds to TRBD2 (5 bases). Trimming stripped 0 bases from V and 3 bases from J, with 10 bases between. The CDR3 extends over 15 amino acids. Looked up from germline, CDR1 is SGHTA and CDR2 is FQGTGA. CDR3 nucleotide sequence: TGTGCCAGCAGCTTAACGCCTAGCAGAACAGATACGCAGTATTTT. Translated, it gives CASSLTPSRTDTQYF.

V usage is TRBV25-1 and J usage is TRBJ2-3, with TRBD2 as a possible D gene (7 bases). From germline, CDR1 is MGHDK and CDR2 SYGVNS. V shed 2 bases and J shed 6 bases, with 24 bases lying between them. The CDR3 contains 18 residues. This chain's CDR3 is CASSESLGGGGIVDTQYF. The CDR3 nucleotides are TGTGCCAGCAGTGAAAGTCTCGGGGGAGGGGGGATAGTCGATACGCAGTATTTT.